This passage covers 2 T cell receptor beta chains from one sample sequenced in a study of blood T cells in healthy people across ages. PCR was performed a second time for about 7 to 11 cycles using a sample-barcoded 5' primer and a J-beta primer mix. Using its own MiXCR run on the 5' RACE reads, TCRdb lists one record per CDR3 protein. The top ten hold around 9.6% of the sample, which has 800,000 to 950,000 distinct CDR3 sequences, under 35% seen once. The same sample was also used in a study of T cells of mothers and their children.

Source material: blood. These receptors came from a woman aged 40 to 49 in good health.

On this clonotype itself: Given a much more abundant clone one base away, this may be a read error. The rearrangement uses TRBV15 and TRBJ1-1; D is unclear. CDR3 length equals 13 residues. CDR1 is LNHNV and CDR2 is YYDKDF in the germline V gene (reference sequence). V lost 2 bases and J 5 bases, leaving 9 bases between the germline ends. For the CDR3, the DNA is TGTGCCACCAGCAGACAAAGCGGTACTGAAGCTTTCTTT. As protein: CATSRQSGTEAFF. The whole variable domain, remainder taken from reference TRBV15 and TRBJ1-1, is DAMVIQNPRYQVTQFGKPVTLSCSQTLNHNVMYWYQQKSSQAPKLLFHYYDKDFNNEADTPDNFQSRRPNTSFCFLDIRSPGLGDTAMYLCATSRQSGTEAFFGQGTRLTVV.

This clonotype turned up a few times. V and J are TRBV6-6 and TRBJ2-7; D is uncertain. This CDR3 is 13 amino acids long. CDR1 and CDR2 (germline): MNHNY, SVGAGI (reference sequence). Trimming took 1 base from V and 2 from J, leaving 6 bases between them. The CDR3 sequence: CASSYYDTYEQYF. The CDR3, as DNA: TGTGCCAGCAGTTACTACGACACCTACGAGCAGTACTTC.